This T cell receptor (beta chain) was profiled in a study of T cells in Graves' hyperthyroidism and ophthalmopathy. Uncontrolled infection, other autoimmune disease, pregnancy or lactation disqualified patients from enrolment. RNA transcripts served as the template for amplifying TCR beta CDR3 regions. TCR CDR3 regions were first amplified by RT-PCR with HTBI primers. TCRdb reprocessed the multiplex PCR reads via MiXCR and lists one record per CDR3 protein. The sample contains about 600,000 distinct CDR3 sequences, 16% of which appear only once. About this clonotype: Possible read error: a much larger clone is one base away.

The length of the CDR3 is 14 residues. The V end lost 8 bases, the J end lost 7 bases, and 18 bases lay between the germline ends. The germline V gene encodes CDR1 SGHTA and CDR2 FQGNSA. The sequence came from a woman in her 40s with Graves' ophthalmopathy. J is TRBJ2-1 and V is TRBV7-2; TRBD2 is a possible D gene (6 bases). The sequencing input was blood. The CDR3 spells CASCGTGVGNEQFF. The CDR3 nucleotides are TGTGCCAGCTGTGGAACGGGAGTGGGAAATGAGCAGTTCTTC.